The sequence of this TCR beta chain was determined in a study of cytomegalovirus exposure and HLA in healthy donors. The approximately 120-subject validation cohort, separate from the approximately 670-subject first cohort, included the donors. Sequencing was performed with immunoSEQ multiplex PCR; in TCRdb, only in-frame clones are kept and a portion is missing. The sample lists more than 250,000 clones, roughly 90% occurring once. The sample comprised PBMCs. The sequence derives from a young woman in good health and CMV-seropositive.

The CDR3 bases are TGTGCCAGCAGTTCTCGGAATACGCAGTATTTT. Protein sequence: CASSSRNTQYF. This rearrangement joins TRBV6-5 to TRBJ2-3; D gene ambiguous. This CDR3 contains 11 residues. V was trimmed by 4 bases and J by 7 bases, leaving 6 bases between them. Germline V gives CDR1 MNHEY, CDR2 SVGAGI.